This T cell receptor beta chain was sequenced in a study of blood T cell repertoires in COVID-19. Study as a whole: PBMCs, B-cell-depleted T cells, or T cells were the source of the cDNA or gDNA that made up the material.

The V end lost 6 bases, the J end lost 0 bases, and 12 bases lay between the germline ends. Per germline, CDR1 SNHLY and CDR2 FYNNEI. The CDR3 has 15 residues. As processed by the authors: Cell counts per sample came from amplifying reference gene primers. Sequenced by immunoSEQ multiplex PCR; TCRdb stores in-frame clones only, minus some. That table supplies the V and J calls and clone size; D and trimming were determined from the DNA. Of 200,000 or so clones listed, approximately 88% are singletons. Everyone who took part was 18 to 89 years old, and they came from 24 US areas. Within the 2 weeks before study entry, each person in the exposed group met a COVID-19 case.

Sequenced: PBMCs or T cells enriched from blood (not recorded which). The rearrangement uses TRBV2 and TRBJ2-1; a weak D match, TRBD2 (5 bases). The sequence was obtained from a woman younger than 45 who had been exposed to COVID-19. CDR3: CASRKDLSSYNEQFF. DNA for the CDR3: TGTGCCAGCAGGAAGGACTTGAGCTCCTACAATGAGCAGTTCTTC. The full variable domain, completed using reference TRBV2 and TRBJ2-1, is EPEVTQTPSHQVTQMGQEVILRCVPISNHLYFYWYRQILGQKVEFLVSFYNNEISEKSEIFDDQFSVERPDGSNFTLKIRSTKLEDSAMYFCASRKDLSSYNEQFFGPGTRLTVL.